Given below is one T cell receptor beta chain in context. A clone one base away is much larger, so this may be a read error. With iRepertoire HTBI primers and Arm-PCR of CDR3 regions, TCR beta libraries were built. TCRdb reprocessed the multiplex PCR reads via MiXCR and lists one record per CDR3 protein. This sample carries hundreds of thousands of distinct CDR3 sequences, approximately 15% of them seen once, and the ten largest clones take about 17%. This sample is part of a study of regulatory T cells in long-lasting Graves disease. Study details: Antithyroid drug use was under 3 months in newly diagnosed Graves' patients.

Noted time point: newly diagnosed GD, antithyroid drugs for less than 3 months. Extracted PBMC RNA gave rise to the TCR library. A blood draw put about 8.2 milliliters of peripheral blood into EDTA tubes. Per germline, CDR1 MNHNS and CDR2 SASEGT. The CDR3 loop spans 15 amino acids. These data were likewise used in another study, on T cells in Graves' hyperthyroidism and ophthalmopathy. That investigation notes: HTBI primers were the set used in a first-round RT-PCR of the TCR CDR3.

Sequencing was performed on peripheral blood mononuclear cells (PBMCs), taken at new diagnosis, from a patient treated with antithyroid drugs. The genes are TRBV6-1 and TRBJ2-2; 8 bases map to TRBD2. This sequence was found in a woman aged 25 to 45 with Graves disease. CDR3 DNA sequence: TGTGCCAGCAGTCCGCTAGCGGGCGTCACCGGGGGGCTGTTTTTT. This translates into CASSPLAGVTGGLFF.